The 20 T cell receptor beta chains below all came from one sample that was sequenced in a study of control samples from healthy donors and cancer patients. This table comes from immunoSEQ multiplex PCR, and its TCRdb copy is limited to in-frame clones, with some not included. The repertoire has tens of thousands of clones, roughly nine tenths of them found once; the top ten carry over 9%. The sequenced material came from PBMCs. The source is a woman aged 45-65 years with colorectal cancer.

In this sample, this clone turned up once. The genes are TRBV4-1 and TRBJ1-2; 10 bases line up with TRBD1. The CDR3 is 17 residues long. The junction had 10 bases not matched to a gene; V was cut back by 0 bases and J by 6 bases. Germline V gene lookup returns CDR1 MGHRA and CDR2 YSYEKL. The CDR3 spells CASSQDLTGGGFDGYTF. The DNA of the CDR3 is TGCGCCAGCAGCCAAGATTTGACAGGGGGCGGTTTCGATGGCTACACCTTC.

The CDR3 bases are TGTGCCAGCAGCTTTCCTAGCGGGGGGGTAAATGAGCAGTTCTTC. Translated: CASSFPSGGVNEQFF. The genes are TRBV11-1 and TRBJ2-1; 12 positions agree with TRBD2. Trimming removed 3 bases from V and 7 bases from J; junction bases left unmatched: 4. Looked up from germline, CDR1 is SGHAT and CDR2 is FQDESV (reference sequence). The CDR3 has 15 residues. Full variable domain (outside the CDR3, taken from reference TRBV11-1 and TRBJ2-1): EAEVAQSPRYKITEKSQAVAFWCDPISGHATLYWYRQILGQGPELLVQFQDESVVDDSQLPKDRFSAERLKGVDSTLKIQPAELGDSAMYLCASSFPSGGVNEQFFGPGTRLTVL.

The gene calls are TRBV6-1 and TRBJ1-2; tentatively, D is TRBD1 (6 bases). Germline V gene sequence: CDR1 MNHNS, CDR2 SASEGT. This CDR3 comprises 16 residues. The V and J ends lost 1 base and 5 bases respectively, with 17 bases between them. CDR3 protein: CASSEVGGQGSYGYTF. The CDR3 DNA sequence: TGTGCCAGCAGTGAAGTTGGGGGGCAGGGGAGTTATGGCTACACCTTC.

The chain employs TRBV30 and TRBJ1-1; tentative D call: TRBD1 (6 bases). Trimming removed 0 bases from V and 5 bases from J, with 10 bases in between. Germline assignment: CDR1 GTSNPN and CDR2 SVGIG (reference sequence). CDR3 size: 13 residues. In DNA form, the CDR3 reads TGTGCCTGGAGTGTACACAGGGAGACTGAAGCTTTCTTT. As protein: CAWSVHRETEAFF.

CDR3 in DNA: TGTGCCAGCAGCGCTTCCAACTATGGCTACACCTTC. This translates into CASSASNYGYTF. The gene calls are TRBV5-4 and TRBJ1-2, with no clear D. Germline CDR1 and CDR2: SGHNT and YYREEE (reference sequence). This CDR3 contains 12 residues. V was cut by 4 bases and J by 2 bases, with 6 bases left in between.

The CDR3 sequence: CASRSGQGNTEAFF. CDR3 DNA sequence: TGCGCCAGCAGGAGCGGACAGGGAAACACTGAAGCTTTCTTT. The J gene is TRBJ1-1, the V gene TRBV4-1; 8 positions match TRBD1. The CDR3 is 14 residues long. J gave up 2 bases and V 6 bases, and 5 bases lay outside the gene matches. The germline gives CDR1 MGHRA, CDR2 YSYEKL.

This chain uses TRBV30 with TRBJ1-5; no definite D call. Trimming pared 3 bases from V and 3 bases from J, leaving 15 bases between. This CDR3 contains 15 residues. Germline V lookup: CDR1 GTSNPN, CDR2 SVGIG (reference sequence). Here the CDR3 reads CAWSNIGPLNQPQHF. CDR3 nucleotide sequence: TGTGCCTGGAGCAACATTGGACCGCTCAATCAGCCCCAGCATTTT.

The V and J genes are TRBV19 and TRBJ1-2; D not resolved. With 0 bases removed from V and 6 bases from J, the gap between germline ends came to 11 bases. Germline lookup yields CDR1 LNHDA and CDR2 SQIVND (reference sequence). The CDR3 totals 14 residues. The CDR3 region has the DNA TGTGCCAGTAGTATAGAGCGCGGAAAAGATGGCTACACCTTC. This translates into CASSIERGKDGYTF.

The chain recombines TRBV7-6 with TRBJ1-2, with TRBD1 matching over 7 bases. V dropped 5 bases and J dropped 6; count of bases not matched to a gene: 6. Germline V gene sequence: CDR1 SGHVS, CDR2 FNYEAQ. The CDR3 has 13 amino acids. CDR3 amino acids: CASSETGKDGYTF. CDR3 DNA sequence: TGTGCCAGCAGCGAGACAGGGAAGGATGGCTACACCTTC. The whole variable domain, filled in from reference TRBV7-6 and TRBJ1-2, reads GAGVSQSPRYKVTKRGQDVALRCDPISGHVSLYWYRQALGQGPEFLTYFNYEAQQDKSGLPNDRFSAERPEGSISTLTIQRTEQRDSAMYRCASSETGKDGYTFGSGTRLTVV.

V is TRBV9 and J is TRBJ1-2; a weak D match, TRBD1 (5 bases). Between the trimmed V and J ends, which lost 3 bases and 4 bases, there was a span of 13 bases. CDR1 SGDLS and CDR2 YYNGEE come from the germline V gene. This CDR3 contains 14 residues. As DNA, the CDR3 is TGTGCCAGCAGCGGAGGTGACAGAGCCTATGGCTACACCTTC. Translation: CASSGGDRAYGYTF. Drawing the rest from reference TRBV9 and TRBJ1-2, the complete variable domain is DSGVTQTPKHLITATGQRVTLRCSPRSGDLSVYWYQQSLDQGLQFLIQYYNGEERAKGNILERFSAQQFPDLHSELNLSSLELGDSALYFCASSGGDRAYGYTFGSGTRLTVV.

CDR3 bases: TGTGCCAGCAGATCCGACAGTCTTAGCAATCAGCCCCAGCATTTT. Encoded protein: CASRSDSLSNQPQHF. The chain uses TRBV6-5 and TRBJ1-5, with D perhaps TRBD1 (5 bases). V dropped 6 bases and J dropped 0 bases, with 12 bases sitting between them. Germline V CDR1 and CDR2: MNHEY, SVGAGI. The CDR3 spans 15 residues.

The chain combines TRBV5-1 with TRBJ1-2, with D perhaps matching TRBD1 (6 bases). The CDR3 sequence is 15 residues long. The germline CDR1 and CDR2 sequences are SGHRS and YFSETQ. Trimming removed 0 bases at V and 1 base at J, with 10 bases between. CDR3 region: CASSLGQAINYGYTF. The CDR3, as DNA: TGCGCCAGCAGCTTGGGACAGGCCATTAACTATGGCTACACCTTC.

A single count supports this clone. The chain uses TRBV10-3 and TRBJ2-3, with 8 bases aligning to TRBD2. The germline V gene has CDR1 ENHRY and CDR2 SYGVKD. V gave up 4 bases and J gave up 6 bases; unmatched junction bases: 6. CDR3 size: 14 residues. In nucleotides, the CDR3 is TGTGCCATCAGTGTTGCGGGGGGCTCCGATACGCAGTATTTT. Amino acid sequence: CAISVAGGSDTQYF.

The chain links TRBV5-4 to TRBJ2-2; tentative D call: TRBD1 (6 bases). The CDR3 contains 13 residues. Germline values: CDR1 SGHNT, CDR2 YYREEE (reference sequence). Trimming removed 4 bases from V and 7 bases from J, with 11 bases in between. The CDR3 region is CASSPDRNGELFF. Written as DNA, the CDR3 is TGTGCCAGCAGCCCCGACAGGAACGGGGAGCTGTTTTTT.

The chain is built from TRBV10-3 and TRBJ1-3; D gene ambiguous. Trimming pared 2 bases from V and 1 base from J, leaving 6 bases between. Germline V gives CDR1 ENHRY, CDR2 SYGVKD. CDR3 length: 14 amino acids. DNA for the CDR3: TGTGCCATCAGTGAGCTGGAGTCTGGAAACACCATATATTTT. It translates to CAISELESGNTIYF.

The chain recombines TRBV24-1 with TRBJ1-2; 7 positions match TRBD1. The germline V gene encodes CDR1 KGHDR and CDR2 SFDVKD. CDR3 length equals 14 residues. V gave up 4 bases and J gave up 6 bases; unmatched junction bases: 7. CDR3 residues: CATSDSQGRHGYTF. In DNA form, the CDR3 reads TGTGCCACCAGTGACTCACAGGGGCGACATGGCTACACCTTC.

The V gene is TRBV19, the J gene TRBJ2-1, with TRBD1 as a possible D gene (8 bases). This CDR3 is built from 15 residues. V gave up 4 bases and J gave up 6 bases, with 16 bases separating them. Germline values: CDR1 LNHDA, CDR2 SQIVND (reference sequence). In DNA form, the CDR3 reads TGTGCCAGTAGTACCACAGGGGGGGGATCCAATGAGCAGTTCTTC. Amino acid sequence: CASSTTGGGSNEQFF.

The chain couples TRBV12-5 to TRBJ2-3, with 9 bases matching TRBD2. Germline CDR1 is LGHNT and CDR2 is FRNRAP. The CDR3 is 14 residues long. Losses at the gene ends were 1 base for V and 9 bases for J; bases not matched to a gene: 5. DNA for the CDR3: TGTGCTAGTGGTTTGGAGTTTAGCGGGGGCACGCAGTATTTT. Translation: CASGLEFSGGTQYF.

V is TRBV4-2 and J is TRBJ1-5; 7 bases align to TRBD1. The germline V gene has CDR1 LGHNA and CDR2 YNFKEQ. Trimming cost V 0 bases and J 3 bases; bases outside gene matches: 5. The CDR3 loop spans 16 amino acids. CDR3 residues: CASSQELGTANQPQHF. The CDR3 nucleotides read TGTGCCAGCAGCCAAGAACTCGGGACAGCCAATCAGCCCCAGCATTTT.

This clone has only a few counts. The DNA for the CDR3 is TGTGCCAGCAGCAATAGCGGGGGAAGGGACATTCAGTACTTC. Translation gives CASSNSGGRDIQYF. The rearrangement uses TRBV7-8 and TRBJ2-4; TRBD2 matches 9 bases. The CDR3 covers 14 residues. The junction had 7 bases not matched to a gene; V was cut back by 5 bases and J by 8 bases. Per the germline V gene, CDR1 is SGHVS and CDR2 is FQNEAQ.